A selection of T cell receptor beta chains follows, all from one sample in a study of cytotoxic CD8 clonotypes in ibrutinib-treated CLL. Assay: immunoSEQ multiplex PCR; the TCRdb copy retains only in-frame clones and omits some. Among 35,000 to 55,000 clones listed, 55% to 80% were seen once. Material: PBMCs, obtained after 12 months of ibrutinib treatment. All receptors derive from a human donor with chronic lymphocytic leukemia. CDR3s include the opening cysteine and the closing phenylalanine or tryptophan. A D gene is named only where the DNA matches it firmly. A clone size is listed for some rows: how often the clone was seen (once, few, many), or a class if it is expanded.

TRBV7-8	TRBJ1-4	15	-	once	TGTGCCAGCAGCTTAGTAGGAACAACTAATGAAAAACTGTTTTTT	CASSLVGTTNEKLFF
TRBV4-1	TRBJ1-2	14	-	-	TGCGCCAGCAGCCAAGGGTGGGGGGCAAAGGGCTACACCTTC	CASSQGWGAKGYTF
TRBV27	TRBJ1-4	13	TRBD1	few	TGTGCCAGCAGTTTATTGGGGACAGCGGAACTGTTTTTT	CASSLLGTAELFF
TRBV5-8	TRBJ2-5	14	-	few	TGTGCCAGCAGCTTAAGGACAGTCCAAGAGACCCAGTACTTC	CASSLRTVQETQYF
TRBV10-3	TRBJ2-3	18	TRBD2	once	TGTGCCATCAGGACCGACCAAAGACTAGCGGGGGTACAAGATACGCAGTATTTT	CAIRTDQRLAGVQDTQYF
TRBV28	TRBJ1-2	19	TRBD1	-	TGTGCCAGCAGTTTAGGGCACAGGGGGCCCACAGAAGCTAACTATGGCTACACCTTC	CASSLGHRGPTEANYGYTF
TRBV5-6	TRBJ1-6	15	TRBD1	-	TGTGCCAGCAGCCTACCGGGACAGGGGGTCCCACCCCTCCACTTT	CASSLPGQGVPPLHF
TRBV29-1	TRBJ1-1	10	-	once	TGCAGCGTTGTTCGTCAGGAAGCTTTCTTT	CSVVRQEAFF
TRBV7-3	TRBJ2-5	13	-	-	TGTGCCAGCAGCCCGGGGGCCCAAGAGACCCAGTACTTC	CASSPGAQETQYF
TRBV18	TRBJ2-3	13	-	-	TGTGCCAGCTCGGCCGGGATCACAGATACGCAGTATTTT	CASSAGITDTQYF
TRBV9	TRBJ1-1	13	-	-	TGTGCCAGCAGCGCTAGGGCCAACACTGAAGCTTTCTTT	CASSARANTEAFF
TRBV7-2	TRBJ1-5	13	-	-	TGTGCCAGCACGGTAGACCGCAATCAGCCCCAGCATTTT	CASTVDRNQPQHF
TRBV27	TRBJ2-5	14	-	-	TGTGCCAGCATGCGTGCCGGGCTATGGGAGACCCAGTACTTC	CASMRAGLWETQYF
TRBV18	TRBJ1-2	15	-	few	TGTGCCAGCTCACCACCGAACAGACTACTCTATGGCTACACCTTC	CASSPPNRLLYGYTF